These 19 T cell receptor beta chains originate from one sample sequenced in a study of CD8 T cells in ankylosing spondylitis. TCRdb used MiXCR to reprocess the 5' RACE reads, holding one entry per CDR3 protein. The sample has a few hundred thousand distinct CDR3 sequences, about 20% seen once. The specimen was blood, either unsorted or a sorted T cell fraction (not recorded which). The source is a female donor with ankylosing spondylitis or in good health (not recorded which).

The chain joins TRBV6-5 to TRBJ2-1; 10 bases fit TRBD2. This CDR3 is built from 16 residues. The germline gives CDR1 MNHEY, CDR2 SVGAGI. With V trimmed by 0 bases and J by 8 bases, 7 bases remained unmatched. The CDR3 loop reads CASSYSGLAGVDEQFF. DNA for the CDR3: TGTGCCAGCAGTTACTCTGGGCTAGCGGGAGTTGATGAGCAGTTCTTC.

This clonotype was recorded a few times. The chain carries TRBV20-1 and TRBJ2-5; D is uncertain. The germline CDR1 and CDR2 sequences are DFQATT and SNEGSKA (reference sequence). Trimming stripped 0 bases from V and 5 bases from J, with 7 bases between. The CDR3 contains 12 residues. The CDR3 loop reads CSARDSLETQYF. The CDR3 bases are TGCAGTGCTAGAGATTCCCTCGAGACCCAGTACTTC.

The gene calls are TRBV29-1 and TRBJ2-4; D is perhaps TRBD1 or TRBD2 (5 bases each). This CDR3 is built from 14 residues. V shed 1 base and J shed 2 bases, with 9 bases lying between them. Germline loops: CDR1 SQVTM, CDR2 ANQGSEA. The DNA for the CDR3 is TGCAGCGTTGAAGGGGGGATTTCCAAAAACATTCAGTACTTC. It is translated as CSVEGGISKNIQYF. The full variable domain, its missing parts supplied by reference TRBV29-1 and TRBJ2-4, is SAVISQKPSRDICQRGTSLTIQCQVDSQVTMMFWYRQQPGQSLTLIATANQGSEATYESGFVIDKFPISRPNLTFSTLTVSNMSPEDSSIYLCSVEGGISKNIQYFGAGTRLSVL.

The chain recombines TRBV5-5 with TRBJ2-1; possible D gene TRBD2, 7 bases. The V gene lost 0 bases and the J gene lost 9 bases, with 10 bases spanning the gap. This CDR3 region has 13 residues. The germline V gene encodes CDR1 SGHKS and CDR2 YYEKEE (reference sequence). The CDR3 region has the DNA TGTGCCAGCAGCTTGGAGGGGGGGGGTGAGCAGTTCTTC. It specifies CASSLEGGGEQFF.

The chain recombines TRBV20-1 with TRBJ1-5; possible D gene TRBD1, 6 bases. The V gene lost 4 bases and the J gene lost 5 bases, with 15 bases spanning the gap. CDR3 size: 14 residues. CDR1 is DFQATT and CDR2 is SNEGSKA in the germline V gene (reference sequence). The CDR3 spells CSATPPGQHQPQHF. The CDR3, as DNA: TGCAGTGCTACACCGCCGGGACAACATCAGCCCCAGCATTTT.

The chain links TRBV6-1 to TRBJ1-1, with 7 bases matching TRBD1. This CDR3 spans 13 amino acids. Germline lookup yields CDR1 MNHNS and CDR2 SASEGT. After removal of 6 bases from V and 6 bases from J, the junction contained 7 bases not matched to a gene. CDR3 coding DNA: TGTGCCAGCAGCAAGACAGGGAGTCCTGAAGCTTTCTTT. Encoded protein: CASSKTGSPEAFF.

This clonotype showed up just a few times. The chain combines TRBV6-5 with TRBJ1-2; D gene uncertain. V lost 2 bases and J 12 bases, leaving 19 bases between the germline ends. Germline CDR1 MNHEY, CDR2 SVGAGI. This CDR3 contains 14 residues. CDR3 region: CASSYQGGRTGHTF. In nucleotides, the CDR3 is TGTGCCAGCAGTTACCAAGGTGGCAGGACCGGACACACCTTC.

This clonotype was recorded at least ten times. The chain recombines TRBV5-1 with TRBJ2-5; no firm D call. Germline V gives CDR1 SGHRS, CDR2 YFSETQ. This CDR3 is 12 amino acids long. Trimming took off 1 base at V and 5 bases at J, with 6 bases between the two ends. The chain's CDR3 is CASSLTTETQYF. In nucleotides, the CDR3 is TGCGCCAGCAGCTTGACAACGGAGACCCAGTACTTC.

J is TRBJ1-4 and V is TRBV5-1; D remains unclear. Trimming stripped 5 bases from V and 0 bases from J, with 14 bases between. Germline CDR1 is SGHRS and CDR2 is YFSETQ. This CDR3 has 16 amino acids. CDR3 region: CASSVPLEATNEKLFF. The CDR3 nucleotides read TGCGCCAGCAGTGTCCCCCTAGAGGCAACTAATGAAAAACTGTTTTTT.

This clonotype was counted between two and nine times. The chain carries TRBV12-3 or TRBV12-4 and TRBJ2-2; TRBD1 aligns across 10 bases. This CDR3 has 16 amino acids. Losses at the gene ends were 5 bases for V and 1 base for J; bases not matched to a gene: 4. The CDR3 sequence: CASSPGTGENTGELFF. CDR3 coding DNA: TGTGCCAGCAGTCCCGGGACAGGGGAGAACACCGGGGAGCTGTTTTTT.

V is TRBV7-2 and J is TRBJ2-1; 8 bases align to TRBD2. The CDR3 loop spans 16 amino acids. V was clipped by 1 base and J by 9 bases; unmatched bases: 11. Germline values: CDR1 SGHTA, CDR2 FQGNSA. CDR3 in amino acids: CASSLGVGSAGGEQFF. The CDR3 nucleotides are TGTGCCAGCAGCTTAGGAGTTGGGAGCGCGGGGGGTGAGCAGTTCTTC. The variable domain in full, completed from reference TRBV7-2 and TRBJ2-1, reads GAGVSQSPSNKVTEKGKDVELRCDPISGHTALYWYRQSLGQGLEFLIYFQGNSAPDKSGLPSDRFSAERTGGSVSTLTIQRTQQEDSAVYLCASSLGVGSAGGEQFFGPGTRLTVL.

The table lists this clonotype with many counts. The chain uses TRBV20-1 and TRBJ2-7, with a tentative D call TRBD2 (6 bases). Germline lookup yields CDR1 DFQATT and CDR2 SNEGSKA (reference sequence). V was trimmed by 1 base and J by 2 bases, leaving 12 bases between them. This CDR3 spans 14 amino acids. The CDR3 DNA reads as TGCAGTGCTAGAGGGGGGACTGGGACCTACGAGCAGTACTTC. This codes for CSARGGTGTYEQYF.

CDR3 protein: CASSPLGGRASEQFF. In DNA form, the CDR3 reads TGTGCCAGCAGTCCGCTAGGCGGGAGGGCCAGTGAGCAGTTCTTC. V is TRBV6-1 and J is TRBJ2-1; 9 nucleotides agree with TRBD2. CDR3 length equals 15 residues. Germline trimming cut 5 bases from V and 9 bases from J; bases unmatched to any gene: 11. Germline V gene lookup returns CDR1 MNHNS and CDR2 SASEGT.

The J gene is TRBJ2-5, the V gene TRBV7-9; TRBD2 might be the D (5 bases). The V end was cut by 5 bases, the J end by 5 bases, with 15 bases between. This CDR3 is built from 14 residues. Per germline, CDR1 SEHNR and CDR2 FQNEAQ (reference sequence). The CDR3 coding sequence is TGTGCCAGCAGCCCCCCGGGGTTCCGGGAGACCCAGTACTTC. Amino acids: CASSPPGFRETQYF.

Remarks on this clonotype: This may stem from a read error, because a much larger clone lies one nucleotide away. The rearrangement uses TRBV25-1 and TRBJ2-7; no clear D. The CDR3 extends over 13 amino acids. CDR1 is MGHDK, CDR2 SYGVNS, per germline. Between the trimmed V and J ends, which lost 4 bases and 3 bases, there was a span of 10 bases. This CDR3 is CASSGTVFYEQYF. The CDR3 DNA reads TGTGCCAGCAGTGGGACGGTCTTCTACGAGCAGTACTTC.

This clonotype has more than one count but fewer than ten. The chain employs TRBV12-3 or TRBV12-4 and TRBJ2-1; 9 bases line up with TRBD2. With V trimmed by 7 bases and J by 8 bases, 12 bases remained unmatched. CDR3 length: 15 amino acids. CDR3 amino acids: CASTARASGMDEQFF. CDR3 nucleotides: TGTGCCAGCACAGCCCGGGCTAGCGGGATGGATGAGCAGTTCTTC.

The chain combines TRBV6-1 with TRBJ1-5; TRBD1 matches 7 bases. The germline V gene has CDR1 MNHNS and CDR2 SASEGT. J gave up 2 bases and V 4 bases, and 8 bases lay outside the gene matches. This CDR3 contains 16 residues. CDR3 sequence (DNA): TGTGCCAGCAGTGGACAGGGTTTGGTCGGCAATCAGCCCCAGCATTTT. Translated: CASSGQGLVGNQPQHF.

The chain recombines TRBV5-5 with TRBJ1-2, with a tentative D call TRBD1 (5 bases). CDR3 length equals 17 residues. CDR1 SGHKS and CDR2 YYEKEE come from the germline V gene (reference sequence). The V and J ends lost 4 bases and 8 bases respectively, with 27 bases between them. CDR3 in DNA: TGTGCCAGCAGCCCTATTACGTCCCCCCCCGGCTGGACAGGCTACACCTTC. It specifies CASSPITSPPGWTGYTF.

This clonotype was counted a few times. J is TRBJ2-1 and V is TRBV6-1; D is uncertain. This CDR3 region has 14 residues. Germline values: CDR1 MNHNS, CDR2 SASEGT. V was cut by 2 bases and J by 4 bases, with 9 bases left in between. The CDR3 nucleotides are TGTGCCAGCAGTGAACTAAGTTTTTACAATGAGCAGTTCTTC. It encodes CASSELSFYNEQFF.